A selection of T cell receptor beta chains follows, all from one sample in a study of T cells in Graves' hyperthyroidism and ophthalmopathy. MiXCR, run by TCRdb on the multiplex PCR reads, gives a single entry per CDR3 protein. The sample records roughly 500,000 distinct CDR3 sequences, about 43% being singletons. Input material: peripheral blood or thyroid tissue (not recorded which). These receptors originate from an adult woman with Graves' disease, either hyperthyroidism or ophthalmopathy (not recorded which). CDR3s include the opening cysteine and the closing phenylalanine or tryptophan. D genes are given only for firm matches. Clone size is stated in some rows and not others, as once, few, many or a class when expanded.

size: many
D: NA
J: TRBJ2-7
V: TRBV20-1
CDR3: CSASYHEQYF
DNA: TGCAGTGCTAGTTACCACGAGCAGTACTTC

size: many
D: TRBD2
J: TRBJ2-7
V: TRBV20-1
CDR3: CSATRLAETYEQYF
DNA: TGCAGTGCTACCCGACTAGCGGAAACCTACGAGCAGTACTTC

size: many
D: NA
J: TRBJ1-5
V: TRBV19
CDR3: CASSIGHSQQPQHF
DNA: TGTGCCAGTAGTATAGGCCACTCACAACAGCCCCAGCATTTT

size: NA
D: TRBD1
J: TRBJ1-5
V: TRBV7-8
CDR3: CASSLRDREPRPQHF
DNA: TGTGCCAGCAGCCTCAGAGACAGGGAGCCCCGGCCCCAGCATTTT

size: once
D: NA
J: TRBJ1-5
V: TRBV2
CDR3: CASSLIGVSRPQHF
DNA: TGTGCCAGCAGTTTAATCGGGGTTTCGAGGCCCCAGCATTTT

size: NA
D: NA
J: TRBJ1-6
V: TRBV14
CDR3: CASSLLGENSPLHF
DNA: TGTGCCAGCAGCTTATTGGGGGAGAACTCACCCCTCCACTTT

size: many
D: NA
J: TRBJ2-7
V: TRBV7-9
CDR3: CASSSSQGIQIYEQYF
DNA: TGTGCCAGCAGCTCAAGCCAGGGGATACAAATCTACGAGCAGTACTTC

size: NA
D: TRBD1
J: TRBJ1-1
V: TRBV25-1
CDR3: CANPGTGGNEAFF
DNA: TGTGCCAACCCCGGGACAGGGGGCAATGAAGCTTTCTTT

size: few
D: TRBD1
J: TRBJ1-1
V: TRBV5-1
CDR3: CASSWQGGTEAFF
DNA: TGCGCCAGCAGCTGGCAGGGGGGCACTGAAGCTTTCTTT

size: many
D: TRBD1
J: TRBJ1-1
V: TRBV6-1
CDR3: CASRPGQGELGTEAFF
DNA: TGTGCCAGCAGACCGGGACAGGGAGAGTTGGGCACTGAAGCTTTCTTT

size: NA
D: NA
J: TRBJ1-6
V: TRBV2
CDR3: CASSGYNSPLHF
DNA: TGTGCCAGCAGTGGTTATAATTCACCCCTCCACTTT

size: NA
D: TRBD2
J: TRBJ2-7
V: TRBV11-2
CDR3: CASSLRGWLADVSIYEQYF
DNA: TGTGCCAGCAGTTTAAGGGGTTGGCTAGCGGATGTTAGTATTTACGAGCAGTACTTC

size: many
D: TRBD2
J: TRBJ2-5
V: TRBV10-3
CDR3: CATVAGGGMETQYF
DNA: TGTGCCACCGTAGCGGGAGGAGGGATGGAGACCCAGTACTTC

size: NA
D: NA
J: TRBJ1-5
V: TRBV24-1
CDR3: CATSPGGRDGQPQHF
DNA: TGTGCCACCAGTCCTGGGGGCAGGGACGGTCAGCCCCAGCATTTT

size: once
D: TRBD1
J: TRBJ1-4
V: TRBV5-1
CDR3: CASRPGGDEKLFF
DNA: TGCGCCAGCAGACCAGGGGGCGATGAAAAACTGTTTTTT

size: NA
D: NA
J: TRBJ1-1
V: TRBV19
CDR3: CASSLQVNTWAFF
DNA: TGTGCCAGTTCCCTACAGGTGAACACTTGGGCTTTCTTT

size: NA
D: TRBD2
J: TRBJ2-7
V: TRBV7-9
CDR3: CASSFEGGGRRDEQYF
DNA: TGTGCCAGCAGCTTTGAGGGCGGCGGGAGGAGAGACGAACAGTACTTC

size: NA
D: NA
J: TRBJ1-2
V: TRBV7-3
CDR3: CAGSLQASGSYTF
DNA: TGTGCCGGCAGCTTACAGGCTAGCGGGAGCTACACCTTC

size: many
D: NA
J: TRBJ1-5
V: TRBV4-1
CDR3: CASSQDPHAAKQPQHF
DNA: TGCGCCAGCAGCCAAGATCCCCATGCCGCGAAACAGCCCCAGCATTTT

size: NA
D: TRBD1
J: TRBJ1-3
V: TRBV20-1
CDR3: CSASDPGQLYF
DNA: TGCAGTGCTAGCGATCCGGGACAGTTATATTTT

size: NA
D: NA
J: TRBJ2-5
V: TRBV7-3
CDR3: CASSLFSVRETQYF
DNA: TGTGCCAGCAGCTTGTTCAGCGTCAGGGAGACCCAGTACTTC

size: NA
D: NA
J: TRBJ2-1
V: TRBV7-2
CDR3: CASRKGTYNEQFF
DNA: TGTGCCAGCAGAAAGGGGACTTACAATGAGCAGTTCTTC

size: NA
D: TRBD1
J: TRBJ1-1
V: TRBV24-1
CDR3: CATSDPRTGAAATGNLF
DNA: TGTGCCACCAGTGACCCAAGGACAGGGGCGGCCGCAACGGGAAATCTCTTT

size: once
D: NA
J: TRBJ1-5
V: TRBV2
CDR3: CASSVRGSNQPQHF
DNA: TGTGCCAGCAGTGTAAGGGGTAGCAATCAGCCCCAGCATTTT

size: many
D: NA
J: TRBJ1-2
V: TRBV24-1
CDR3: CATSDSATYYGYTF
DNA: TGTGCCACCAGTGATTCCGCGACATACTATGGCTACACCTTC

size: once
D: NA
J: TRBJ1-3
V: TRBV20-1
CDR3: CSARLGPRERNTIYF
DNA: TGCAGTGCTAGACTTGGGCCCAGGGAACGAAACACCATATATTTT

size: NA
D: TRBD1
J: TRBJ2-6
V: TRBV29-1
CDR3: CSVEDMTGGYGANVLTF
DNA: TGCAGCGTTGAAGATATGACAGGGGGGTATGGGGCCAACGTCCTGACTTTC

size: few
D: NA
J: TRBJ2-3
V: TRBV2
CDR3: CASSEVLVSDTQYF
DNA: TGTGCCAGCAGTGAAGTACTAGTCTCAGATACGCAGTATTTT

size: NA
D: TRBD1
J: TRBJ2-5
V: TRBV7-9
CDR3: CASSWGTGMPQYF
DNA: TGTGCCAGCAGCTGGGGGACAGGGATGCCCCAGTACTTC